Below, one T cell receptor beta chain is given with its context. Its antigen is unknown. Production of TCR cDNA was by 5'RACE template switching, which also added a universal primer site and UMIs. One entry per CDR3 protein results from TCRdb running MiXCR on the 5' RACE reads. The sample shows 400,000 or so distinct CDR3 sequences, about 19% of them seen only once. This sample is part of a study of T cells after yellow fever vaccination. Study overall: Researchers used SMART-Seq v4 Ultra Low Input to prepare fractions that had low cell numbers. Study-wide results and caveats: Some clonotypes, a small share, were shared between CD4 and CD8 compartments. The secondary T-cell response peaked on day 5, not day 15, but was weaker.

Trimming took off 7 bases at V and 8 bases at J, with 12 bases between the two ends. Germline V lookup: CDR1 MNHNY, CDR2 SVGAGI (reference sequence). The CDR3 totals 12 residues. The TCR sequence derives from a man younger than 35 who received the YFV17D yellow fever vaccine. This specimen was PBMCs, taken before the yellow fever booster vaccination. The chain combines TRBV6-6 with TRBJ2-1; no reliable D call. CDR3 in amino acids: CASTDGTHEQFF. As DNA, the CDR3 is TGTGCCAGCACCGATGGTACCCATGAGCAGTTCTTC.